The following is a TCR beta chain sequence with its context. This sample is part of a study of blood T cell repertoires in COVID-19. Across the whole study: Whether acute or convalescent, the COVID-19 samples came from the United States, Italy and Spain. PBMCs, B-cell-depleted T cells, or T cells provided the cDNA or gDNA that made up the material.

The CDR3 totals 18 residues. Germline V gene sequence: CDR1 SGDLS, CDR2 YYNGEE. J lost 3 bases, V lost 0 bases, and 9 bases had no gene match. Data came from immunoSEQ multiplex PCR; TCRdb stores just in-frame clones and leaves some out. This table has 90,000 to 100,000 clones, about 85% appearing once. The sequenced material came from peripheral blood. The source is a man older than 75 with acute or convalescent COVID-19. The J gene is TRBJ2-2, the V gene TRBV9; 9 bases are shared with TRBD2. CDR3 residues: CASSVVAGGVSDTGELFF. CDR3 bases: TGTGCCAGCAGCGTAGTTGCGGGAGGGGTTTCGGACACCGGGGAGCTGTTTTTT.